Here is one T cell receptor (beta chain) with its context. Its antigen remains unidentified. CDR3 length: 13 residues. Between the trimmed V and J ends, which lost 7 bases and 12 bases, there was a span of 19 bases. This sample is part of a study of human T cells and chemical hapten exposure. About the research overall: The sensitizer, 2% DPC, was used on around 2 cm by around 2 cm of upper inner arm skin.

Findings and caveats of the study: Healthy people's immune response may differ from that of the donors, who had alopecia.

TCRdb passed the RACE reads through MiXCR, listing each CDR3 protein once. This sample has about 190,000 distinct CDR3 sequences, with around 25% found just once. Time point here: patch test 3, about 24 weeks after DPC sensitization. Stated treatment: therapeutic diphenylcyclopropenone sensitization with weekly scalp DPC. Sequences were derived from whole blood, sampled in connection with sensitization to the hapten diphenylcyclopropenone (DPC). The chain couples TRBV12-3 or TRBV12-4 to TRBJ2-1, with D perhaps matching TRBD1 (6 bases). The TCR was taken from a woman aged 40 to 50 with alopecia areata. Some clones in this sample may be carry-over from other donors' samples. CDR3 loop: CASTPDSTIMQFF. DNA of the CDR3: TGTGCCAGCACCCCGGACAGTACGATTATGCAGTTCTTC.